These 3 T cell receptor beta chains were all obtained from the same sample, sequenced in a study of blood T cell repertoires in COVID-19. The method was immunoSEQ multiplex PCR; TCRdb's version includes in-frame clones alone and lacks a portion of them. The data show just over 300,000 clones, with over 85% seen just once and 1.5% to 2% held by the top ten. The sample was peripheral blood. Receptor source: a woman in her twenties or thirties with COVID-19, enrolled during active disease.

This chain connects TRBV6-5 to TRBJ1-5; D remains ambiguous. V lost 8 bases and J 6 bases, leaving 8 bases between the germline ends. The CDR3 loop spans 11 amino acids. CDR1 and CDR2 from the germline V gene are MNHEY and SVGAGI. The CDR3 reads CASALFQPQHF. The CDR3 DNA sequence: TGTGCCAGCGCCCTATTTCAGCCCCAGCATTTT.

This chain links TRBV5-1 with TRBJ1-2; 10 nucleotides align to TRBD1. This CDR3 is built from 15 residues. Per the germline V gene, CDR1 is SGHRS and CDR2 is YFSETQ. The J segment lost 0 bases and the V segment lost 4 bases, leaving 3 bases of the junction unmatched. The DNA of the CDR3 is TGCGCCAGCAGCGCCGGACAGGGGGCTAACTATGGCTACACCTTC. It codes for CASSAGQGANYGYTF.

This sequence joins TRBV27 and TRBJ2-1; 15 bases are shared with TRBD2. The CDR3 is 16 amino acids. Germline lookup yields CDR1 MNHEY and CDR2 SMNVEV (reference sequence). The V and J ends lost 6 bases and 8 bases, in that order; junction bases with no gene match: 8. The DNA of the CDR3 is TGTGCCAGCAGAGGAGGGACTAGCGGGGGGTCCTATGAGCAGTTCTTC. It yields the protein CASRGGTSGGSYEQFF.